This TCR beta chain is drawn from a study of T cell repertoires in cytomegalovirus infection (dated by TCRdb to about 2019). For the wider study: Because public TCR beta signatures pointed to carriage of CMV infection together with the matching HLA type, the HLA type of each donor mattered for the analysis.

The CDR1 and CDR2 encoded by the germline V gene are MNHEY and SVGAGI. The CDR3 measures 16 amino acids from cysteine to phenylalanine. Left in the record is the CDR3 DNA by itself, 48 bases read in frame from the first base. The germline ends are 14 bases apart after V is trimmed by 0 bases and J by 8 bases. Study-wide findings and limitations: In both this cohort and an independent cohort of 350 to 400 donors, the cumulative frequency of public TCR beta family members distinguished carriers of CMV infection plus the relevant HLA type. In the ex vivo response, HLA-C-restricted CMV-specific TCR beta clonotypes were dominant, and in two of eight donors the single most frequent clonotype came from this HLA-C-restricted group.

The sample holds a few counts of this clonotype. What this receptor recognizes is not known. Base quality data are lacking; no much larger clone is found one base away. Sequenced using an Illumina HiSeq 1500. In-frame beta chains were kept once TCRdb had trimmed the public reads at Q25 with fastp and called clones with MiXCR. Each entry merges the rows of one CDR3 protein and shows their most common DNA and genes. The sample records about 100,000 distinct CDR3 sequences, around a quarter of which are singletons. Roughly two fifths of the sample is taken by the ten largest. The sequencing sample was made of CD8+ T cells from PBMCs. This clonotype originated in a human donor in good health (CMV status not recorded). Some clones in this sample may be carry-over from other donors' samples. The rearranged segments are TRBV6-5 and TRBJ1-6; TRBD1 is a possible D gene, resting on 6 matching bases. The nucleotides are TGTGCCAGCAGTTACTCGGCGGACAGAGGTGATTCACCCCTCCACTTT. Its protein is CASSYSADRGDSPLHF.